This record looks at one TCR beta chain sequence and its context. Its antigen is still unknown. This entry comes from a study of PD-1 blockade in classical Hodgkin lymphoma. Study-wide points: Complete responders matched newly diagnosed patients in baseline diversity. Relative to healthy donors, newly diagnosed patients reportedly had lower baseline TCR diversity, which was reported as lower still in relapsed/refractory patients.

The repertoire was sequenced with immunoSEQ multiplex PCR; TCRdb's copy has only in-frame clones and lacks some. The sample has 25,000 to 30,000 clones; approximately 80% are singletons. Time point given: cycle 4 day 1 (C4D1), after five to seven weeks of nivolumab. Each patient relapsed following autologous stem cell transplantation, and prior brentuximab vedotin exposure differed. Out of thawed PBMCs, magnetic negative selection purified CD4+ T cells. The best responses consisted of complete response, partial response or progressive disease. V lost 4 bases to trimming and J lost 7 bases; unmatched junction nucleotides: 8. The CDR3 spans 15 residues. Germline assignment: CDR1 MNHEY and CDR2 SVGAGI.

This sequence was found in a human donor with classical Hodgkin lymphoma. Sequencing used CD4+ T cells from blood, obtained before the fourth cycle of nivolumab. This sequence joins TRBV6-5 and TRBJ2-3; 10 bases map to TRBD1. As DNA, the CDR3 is TGTGCCAGCAGTTCCGGGACAGGGGCGTTGAATACGCAGTATTTT. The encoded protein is CASSSGTGALNTQYF.